This entry describes one TCR beta chain. Via MiXCR, TCRdb re-called the reads, giving one row per CDR3 protein. The sample includes approximately 630,000 distinct CDR3 sequences, 20% to 25% of them seen just once. V gave up 0 bases and J gave up 2 bases, with 9 bases separating them. The CDR3 has 15 residues. CDR1 and CDR2 (germline): SGHRS, YFSETQ. The sample is drawn from a study of T cell repertoires in cytomegalovirus infection. Study-level information: From public TCR beta signatures came an indication of both CMV infection and matching HLA type.

Sample: CD8+ T cells from PBMCs. This TCR derives from a human donor in good health (CMV status not recorded). Some clones in this sample may be carry-over from other donors' samples. The rearrangement uses TRBV5-1 and TRBJ1-5; no clear D. CDR3 in amino acids: CASSLAGVGNQPQHF. The CDR3 bases are TGCGCCAGCAGCTTGGCCGGGGTTGGCAATCAGCCCCAGCATTTT.